Listed here are 17 T cell receptor beta chains from one sample, sequenced in a study of early stage breast cancer tumors. Produced via immunoSEQ multiplex PCR; TCRdb's table is partial and in-frame only. The sample yields more than 55,000 clones, around 80% seen once. The specimen was blood. Source of these receptors: a middle-aged person with breast cancer.

This chain joins TRBV19 and TRBJ2-3; D is perhaps TRBD1 or TRBD2 (6 bases each). This CDR3 contains 16 residues. V lost 5 bases, J lost 0 bases, and 15 bases lay in between. Germline assignment: CDR1 LNHDA and CDR2 SQIVND (reference sequence). This chain's CDR3 is CASSSVEGVSTDTQYF. CDR3 sequence (DNA): TGTGCCAGTAGTTCAGTGGAGGGGGTGAGCACAGATACGCAGTATTTT.

This clone was detected only a few times. This chain uses TRBV2 with TRBJ2-7; 10 bases agree with TRBD2. The CDR3 is made up of 14 amino acids. Germline CDR1 reads SNHLY; CDR2 reads FYNNEI. Germline trimming cut 6 bases from V and 4 bases from J; bases unmatched to any gene: 6. CDR3 nucleotides: TGTGCCAGCAGGGCTAGCGGGAGTAATTACGAGCAGTACTTC. It specifies CASRASGSNYEQYF.

This clone was seen a few times. This chain connects TRBV2 to TRBJ1-5, with D possibly being TRBD1 (6 bases). Trimming shortened V by 7 bases and J by 4 bases, and 14 bases separated the two germline ends. This CDR3 spans 14 amino acids. Germline V lookup: CDR1 SNHLY, CDR2 FYNNEI. CDR3 sequence (DNA): TGTGCCAGCAAGACACGTCAGGGGAATCAGCCCCAGCATTTT. This sequence encodes CASKTRQGNQPQHF.

J is TRBJ2-5 and V is TRBV27; TRBD2 matches 7 bases. The CDR3 has 15 residues. J was trimmed by 2 bases and V by 6 bases; bases with no gene match: 9. Germline-derived CDR1 and CDR2 are MNHEY and SMNVEV (reference sequence). The CDR3 is CASRDHLGLQETQYF. The CDR3 coding sequence is TGTGCCAGCAGAGACCACCTGGGACTACAAGAGACCCAGTACTTC.

This chain uses TRBV5-6 with TRBJ1-1, with 9 bases identical to TRBD1. Germline assignment: CDR1 SGHDT and CDR2 YYEEEE. The CDR3 length is 12 residues. V lost 3 bases and J lost 6; bases outside the gene matches: 0. CDR3 amino acids: CASSYRGPEAFF. The CDR3 DNA reads TGTGCCAGCAGCTACAGGGGGCCTGAAGCTTTCTTT.

In this sample, this clone turned up once. The gene calls are TRBV6-5 and TRBJ1-1; TRBD1 matches at 7 bases. The trim removed 8 bases at V and 1 base at J, leaving 7 bases unmatched. The CDR3 sequence is 14 residues long. Germline V CDR1 and CDR2: MNHEY, SVGAGI. The CDR3 spells CASFRTGGNTEAFF. The CDR3 bases are TGTGCCAGCTTCCGGACAGGAGGGAACACTGAAGCTTTCTTT.

This clone was detected a few times. The genes are TRBV28 and TRBJ1-5, with TRBD1 as a possible D gene (5 bases). The CDR3 is made up of 16 amino acids. V was pared by 3 bases and J by 2 bases, with 14 bases between. Germline V gene sequence: CDR1 MDHEN, CDR2 SYDVKM. Here the CDR3 reads CASSFGRGRGNQPQHF. The DNA of the CDR3 is TGTGCCAGCAGTTTTGGGCGGGGACGTGGCAATCAGCCCCAGCATTTT.

V is TRBV29-1 and J is TRBJ2-1; D uncertain. The CDR3 covers 12 residues. V lost 3 bases to trimming and J lost 5 bases, with 8 bases between them. Germline V CDR1 and CDR2: SQVTM, ANQGSEA. CDR3 DNA sequence: TGCAGCGTTGATCGGTATAACAATGAGCAGTTCTTC. Translated, it gives CSVDRYNNEQFF.

This clone was observed a few times. V usage is TRBV30 and J usage is TRBJ2-3, with a tentative D call TRBD1 (5 bases). CDR1 GTSNPN and CDR2 SVGIG come from the germline V gene (reference sequence). The V and J ends lost 4 bases and 3 bases respectively, with 5 bases between them. This CDR3 is built from 11 residues. CDR3 coding DNA: TGTGCCTGGACAGGGACAGATACGCAGTATTTT. Its protein product is CAWTGTDTQYF.

The count of this clone is one. J is TRBJ2-3 and V is TRBV27; 15 positions match TRBD2. This CDR3 is 16 amino acids long. From germline, CDR1 is MNHEY and CDR2 SMNVEV (reference sequence). The junction had 8 bases not matched to a gene; V was cut back by 7 bases and J by 6 bases. CDR3 nucleotide sequence: TGTGCCAGCATCCCGTTCGGGACTAGCGGGAGGGATACGCAGTATTTT. It translates to CASIPFGTSGRDTQYF.

V usage is TRBV7-9 and J usage is TRBJ1-5; maybe TRBD1 (5 bases). V gave up 0 bases and J gave up 6 bases, with 18 bases separating them. Per the germline V gene, CDR1 is SEHNR and CDR2 is FQNEAQ (reference sequence). CDR3 size: 17 residues. The CDR3 DNA is TGTGCCAGCAGCTTAGCAGCGACAGCCAGGAGAGGTCAGCCCCAGCATTTT. Translated, it gives CASSLAATARRGQPQHF.

This rearrangement joins TRBV15 to TRBJ2-1; 10 bases match TRBD2. The germline CDR1 and CDR2 sequences are LNHNV and YYDKDF (reference sequence). With V trimmed by 4 bases and J by 8 bases, 11 bases remained unmatched. The CDR3 sequence is 16 residues long. The DNA of the CDR3 is TGTGCCACCAGCATAACCAGCGGGAGGGCCTCATATGAGCAGTTCTTC. This sequence encodes CATSITSGRASYEQFF. Full variable domain (missing parts from reference TRBV15 and TRBJ2-1): DAMVIQNPRYQVTQFGKPVTLSCSQTLNHNVMYWYQQKSSQAPKLLFHYYDKDFNNEADTPDNFQSRRPNTSFCFLDIRSPGLGDTAMYLCATSITSGRASYEQFFGPGTRLTVL.

This sequence joins TRBV27 and TRBJ1-5; D unclear. Germline V CDR1 and CDR2: MNHEY, SMNVEV (reference sequence). Trimming removed 0 bases at V and 9 bases at J, with 9 bases between. This CDR3 is built from 13 residues. The CDR3 reads CASSLSIDWPQHF. For the CDR3, the DNA is TGTGCCAGCAGTTTATCGATTGATTGGCCCCAGCATTTT.

The chain joins TRBV29-1 to TRBJ2-2, with 7 bases that match TRBD2. Germline V gene lookup returns CDR1 SQVTM and CDR2 ANQGSEA. V was clipped by 3 bases and J by 2 bases; unmatched bases: 0. The CDR3 runs 13 residues. CDR3 sequence reads: CSVEGLNTGELFF. The CDR3 DNA reads TGCAGCGTTGAGGGACTAAACACCGGGGAGCTGTTTTTT.

In this sample, this clone turned up a few times. The chain joins TRBV13 to TRBJ2-7; D ambiguous. Trimming removed 4 bases from V and 7 bases from J, with 11 bases in between. The CDR3 is 12 amino acids. From germline, CDR1 is PRHDT and CDR2 FYEKMQ (reference sequence). The CDR3, as DNA: TGTGCCAGCAGCTCCGAGATGAGGGAGCAGTACTTC. As protein: CASSSEMREQYF. The full variable domain, in which reference TRBV13 and TRBJ2-7 provide the parts outside the CDR3, is AAGVIQSPRHLIKEKRETATLKCYPIPRHDTVYWYQQGPGQDPQFLISFYEKMQSDKGSIPDRFSAQQFSDYHSELNMSSLELGDSALYFCASSSEMREQYFGPGTRLTVT.

V usage is TRBV4-2 and J usage is TRBJ2-1; either TRBD1 or TRBD2 may supply D (6 bases each). This CDR3 comprises 15 residues. Per the germline V gene, CDR1 is LGHNA and CDR2 is YNFKEQ. Trimming took 2 bases from V and 2 from J, leaving 10 bases between them. This CDR3 reads CASSQSRGPYNEQFF. CDR3 bases: TGTGCCAGCAGCCAATCTCGGGGGCCCTACAATGAGCAGTTCTTC.

The chain couples TRBV28 to TRBJ1-1; weak D call: TRBD1 (5 bases). CDR3 size: 14 residues. Germline-derived CDR1 and CDR2 are MDHEN and SYDVKM. The V end was cut by 8 bases, the J end by 0 bases, with 13 bases between. The CDR3 DNA is TGTGCCAGCTTAGGAGTGGGGCTGAACACTGAAGCTTTCTTT. It encodes CASLGVGLNTEAFF. Full variable domain (missing parts from reference TRBV28 and TRBJ1-1): DVKVTQSSRYLVKRTGEKVFLECVQDMDHENMFWYRQDPGLGLRLIYFSYDVKMKEKGDIPEGYSVSREKKERFSLILESASTNQTSMYLCASLGVGLNTEAFFGQGTRLTVV.